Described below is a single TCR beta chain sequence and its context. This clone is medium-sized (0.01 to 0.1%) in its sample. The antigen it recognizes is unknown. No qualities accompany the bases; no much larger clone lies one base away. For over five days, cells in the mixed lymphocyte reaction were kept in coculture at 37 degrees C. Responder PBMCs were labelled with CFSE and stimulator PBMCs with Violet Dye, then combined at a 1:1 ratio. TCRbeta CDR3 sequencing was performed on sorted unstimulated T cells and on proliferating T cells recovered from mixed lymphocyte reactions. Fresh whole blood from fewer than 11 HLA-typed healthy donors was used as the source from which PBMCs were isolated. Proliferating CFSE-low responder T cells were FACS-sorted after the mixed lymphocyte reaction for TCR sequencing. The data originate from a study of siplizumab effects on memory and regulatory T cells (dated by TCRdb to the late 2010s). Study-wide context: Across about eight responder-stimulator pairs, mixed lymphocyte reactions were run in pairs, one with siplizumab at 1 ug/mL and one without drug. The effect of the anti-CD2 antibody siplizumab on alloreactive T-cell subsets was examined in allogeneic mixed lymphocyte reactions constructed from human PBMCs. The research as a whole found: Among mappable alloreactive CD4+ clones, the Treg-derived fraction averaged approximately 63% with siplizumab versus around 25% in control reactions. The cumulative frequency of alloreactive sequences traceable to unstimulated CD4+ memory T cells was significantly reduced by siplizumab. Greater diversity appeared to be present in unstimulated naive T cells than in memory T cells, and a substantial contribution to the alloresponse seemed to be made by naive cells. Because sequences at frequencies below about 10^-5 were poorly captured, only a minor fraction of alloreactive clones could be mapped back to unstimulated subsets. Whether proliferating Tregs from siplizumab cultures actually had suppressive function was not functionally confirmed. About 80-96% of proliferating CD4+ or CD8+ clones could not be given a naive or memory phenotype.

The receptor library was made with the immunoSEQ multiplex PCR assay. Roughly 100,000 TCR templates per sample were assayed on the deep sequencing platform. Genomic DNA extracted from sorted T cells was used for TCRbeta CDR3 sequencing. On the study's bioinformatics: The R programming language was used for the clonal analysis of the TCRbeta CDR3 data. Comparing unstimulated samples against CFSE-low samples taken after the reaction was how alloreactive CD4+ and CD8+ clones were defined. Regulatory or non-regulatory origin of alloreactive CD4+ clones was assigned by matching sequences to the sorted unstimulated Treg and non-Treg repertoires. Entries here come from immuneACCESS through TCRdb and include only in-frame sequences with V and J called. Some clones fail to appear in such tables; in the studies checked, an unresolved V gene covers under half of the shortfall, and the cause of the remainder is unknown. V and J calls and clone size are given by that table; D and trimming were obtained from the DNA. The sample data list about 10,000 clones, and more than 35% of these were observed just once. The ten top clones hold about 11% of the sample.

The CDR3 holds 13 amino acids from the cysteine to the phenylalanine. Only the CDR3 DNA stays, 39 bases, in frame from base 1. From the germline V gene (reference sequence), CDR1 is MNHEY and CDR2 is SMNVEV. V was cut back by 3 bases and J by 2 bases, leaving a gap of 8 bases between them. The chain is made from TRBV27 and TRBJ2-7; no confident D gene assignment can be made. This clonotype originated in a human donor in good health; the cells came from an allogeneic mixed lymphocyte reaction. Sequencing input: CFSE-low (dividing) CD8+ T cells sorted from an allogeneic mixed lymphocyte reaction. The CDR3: CASSLTPAYEQYF. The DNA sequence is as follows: TGTGCCAGCAGTTTGACACCCGCCTACGAGCAGTACTTC.